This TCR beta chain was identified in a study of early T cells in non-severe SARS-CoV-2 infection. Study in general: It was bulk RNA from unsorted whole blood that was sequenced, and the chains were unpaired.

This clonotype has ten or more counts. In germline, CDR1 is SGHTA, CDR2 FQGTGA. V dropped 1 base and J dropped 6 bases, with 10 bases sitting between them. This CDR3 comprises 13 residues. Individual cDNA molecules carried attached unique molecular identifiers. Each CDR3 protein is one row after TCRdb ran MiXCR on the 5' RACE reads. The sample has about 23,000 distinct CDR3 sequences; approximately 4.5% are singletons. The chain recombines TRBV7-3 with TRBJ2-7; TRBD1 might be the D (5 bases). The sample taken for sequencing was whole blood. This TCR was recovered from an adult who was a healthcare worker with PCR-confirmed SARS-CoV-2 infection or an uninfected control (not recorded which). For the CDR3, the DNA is TGTGCCAGCAGCTTAATTCCCCAGGGCGAGCAGTACTTC. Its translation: CASSLIPQGEQYF. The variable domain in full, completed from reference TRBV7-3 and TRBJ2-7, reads GAGVSQTPSNKVTEKGKYVELRCDPISGHTALYWYRQSLGQGPEFLIYFQGTGAADDSGLPNDRFFAVRPEGSVSTLKIQRTERGDSAVYLCASSLIPQGEQYFGPGTRLTVT.